What follows describes a single T cell receptor (beta chain). Its antigen is still unknown. The data are from a study of T cell responses to AZD1222 COVID-19 vaccine. Study background: Analysis merged second doses at about 4 or about 12 weeks. General study results and limits: The donor group comprised mostly white British people and more females; the analysis possibly underestimated clonal diversity. When two AZD1222 doses had been given, Spike-specific TCR breadth and depth rose. Among those given AZD1222, only five or six were seropositive at baseline.

Libraries were prepared by immunoSEQ multiplex PCR; TCRdb keeps only in-frame clonotypes and omits some of them. This table has some 130,000 clones, about 89% appearing once. The sample consisted of peripheral blood, taken on day 0 of AZD1222 vaccination. This receptor was obtained from an adult in good health.

CDR3 DNA: TGTGCCAGCGGCAGGCTCTACGAGCAGTACTTC. It specifies CASGRLYEQYF. The chain carries TRBV5-8 and TRBJ2-7; D unresolved. Per germline, CDR1 SGHTS and CDR2 YDEGEE. This CDR3 comprises 11 residues. V shed 7 bases and J shed 3 bases, with 8 bases lying between them. Drawing the rest from reference TRBV5-8 and TRBJ2-7, the complete variable domain is EAGVTQSPTHLIKTRGQQATLRCSPISGHTSVYWYQQALGLGLQFLLWYDEGEERNRGNFPPRFSGRQFPNYSSELNVNALELEDSALYLCASGRLYEQYFGPGTRLTVT.